One sample yielded the 3 T cell receptor beta chains listed below, sequenced in a study of blood T cell repertoires in COVID-19. The protocol was immunoSEQ multiplex PCR, while the TCRdb copy is restricted to in-frame clones and leaves out a portion. The table has tens of thousands of clones, roughly 82% seen once. The material sequenced was peripheral blood. These TCRs come from a woman at least 80 years old with acute or convalescent COVID-19.

The chain couples TRBV27 to TRBJ2-2; the match to TRBD1 covers 12 bases. Germline V CDR1 and CDR2: MNHEY, SMNVEV (reference sequence). V lost 6 bases to trimming and J lost 6 bases; unmatched junction nucleotides: 8. The CDR3 is made up of 16 amino acids. In DNA form, the CDR3 reads TGTGCCAGCAGCCGAAATTGGGACAGGGGGCCCGGGGAGCTGTTTTTT. Translated, it gives CASSRNWDRGPGELFF.

This chain connects TRBV28 to TRBJ2-7, with 8 bases matching TRBD2. V dropped 5 bases and J dropped 5; count of bases not matched to a gene: 11. From germline, CDR1 is MDHEN and CDR2 SYDVKM. There are 15 residues in the CDR3. CDR3 coding DNA: TGTGCCAGCAGTGAGCCCGGCGGGAGGTTACACGAGCAGTACTTC. Its translation is CASSEPGGRLHEQYF.

This clone was observed a single time. The chain carries TRBV12-3 or TRBV12-4 and TRBJ2-7; D is possibly TRBD1 (7 bases). This CDR3 is built from 13 residues. V lost 7 bases, J lost 4 bases, and 14 bases lay in between. The CDR3 DNA sequence: TGTGCCAGCACCATTGCAGGGGGGTACGAGCAGTACTTC. Encoded protein: CASTIAGGYEQYF.